By its share, the clone carrying this TCR beta chain is medium-sized (0.01 to 0.1%). The data stem from a study of metastatic and nonmetastatic thyroid tumors. Study summary: Samples came from malignant and benign thyroid patients, and repertoires were compared across blood and tumor or nodule tissue.

V shed 5 bases, J shed 7 bases, and the junction held 8 bases outside the gene matches. The CDR3 sequence is 14 residues long. The V gene's germline CDR1 is MNHEY and CDR2 SMNVEV (reference sequence). TCRdb reanalyzed the PCR reads with MiXCR. The sample contains about 20,000 clones, around a third of which appear only once. Prior to thyroid surgery, none of the patients had received any treatment. Sequenced sample: blood. This receptor was taken from a female donor with papillary thyroid cancer or a benign thyroid nodule (not recorded which). Some clones in this sample may be carry-over from other donors' samples. The chain couples TRBV27 to TRBJ2-7, with 10 bases identical to TRBD1. The CDR3 DNA is TGTGCCAGCAGTCCGGGACAGGGGATGAGAGAGCAGTACTTC. It yields the protein CASSPGQGMREQYF.